Detailed here is one T cell receptor beta chain. Its antigen is as yet unknown. Germline V gene lookup returns CDR1 MNHNY and CDR2 SVGAGI (reference sequence). This CDR3 comprises 14 residues. Trimming took 6 bases from V and 13 from J; bases not matched to a gene: 12. This sample was taken from a study of graft-versus-host responses after intestinal transplantation. For the study at large: Each recipient received anti-thymocyte globulin induction, then tacrolimus and steroids for around three years.

Here immunoSEQ multiplex PCR was the method, and the copy in TCRdb shows in-frame clones only, minus some. The sample lists about 100,000 clones, roughly 84% seen once, with around 1% in the top ten. This receptor was identified in a human donor who was the organ donor for an intestinal transplant. The material was unstimulated CD4+ T cells sorted from spleen or lymph node cells, obtained before transplant. V is TRBV6-6 and J is TRBJ2-1; 10 bases agree with TRBD1. The CDR3 sequence is CASRTGQGGIVQFF. The CDR3 bases are TGTGCCAGCAGGACAGGACAGGGGGGTATCGTACAGTTCTTC.